The 14 T cell receptor beta chains below were found in one sample sequenced in a study of shared clonotypes between healthy human individuals. Only in-frame clones appear in the TCRdb table, and some are missing; sequencing was by immunoSEQ multiplex PCR. The sample contains about 690,000 clones, around 90% of which appear only once. The sample was memory CD8+ T cells from PBMCs. Subset noted: CD45RO+ cells pooled with CCR7-negative TemRA cells. The receptors stem from a young man in good health. Some clones in this sample may be carry-over from other donors' samples.

The chain couples TRBV28 to TRBJ2-1, with TRBD1 matching 12 bases. The germline V gene has CDR1 MDHEN and CDR2 SYDVKM. The CDR3 is 15 residues long. J gave up 8 bases and V 5 bases, and 7 bases lay outside the gene matches. CDR3 bases: TGTGCCAGCAGTCCGGGGACAGGGGGCTTGTATGAGCAGTTCTTC. It encodes CASSPGTGGLYEQFF.

This clone was counted once. The V call is TRBV4-1, the J call TRBJ1-2, with 7 positions matching TRBD1. The germline V gene encodes CDR1 MGHRA and CDR2 YSYEKL. V lost 6 bases, J lost 0 bases, and 7 bases stayed unmatched. The CDR3 spans 15 residues. The CDR3 DNA is TGCGCCAGCAGGCAGGGGGACGGAGCTAACTATGGCTACACCTTC. Its protein product is CASRQGDGANYGYTF.

This clone was detected only once. This chain uses TRBV4-1 with TRBJ2-3; maybe TRBD2 (5 bases). In germline, CDR1 is MGHRA, CDR2 YSYEKL. The CDR3 covers 17 residues. The V end lost 1 base, the J end lost 2 bases, and 16 bases lay between the germline ends. The CDR3 here is CASSQVALNPDTDTQYF. The DNA of the CDR3 is TGCGCCAGCAGCCAAGTAGCGCTCAACCCAGACACAGATACGCAGTATTTT.

This clone was found a few times. CDR3 sequence: CASSGYNEQFF. The CDR3 DNA follows: TGTGCCAGCAGCGGATACAATGAGCAGTTCTTC. The chain carries TRBV9 and TRBJ2-1; D is ambiguous. The CDR3 runs 11 residues. The germline V and J ends were trimmed by 3 bases and 4 bases, with 2 bases remaining between them. Germline lookup yields CDR1 SGDLS and CDR2 YYNGEE. Variable domain in full (rest from reference TRBV9 and TRBJ2-1): DSGVTQTPKHLITATGQRVTLRCSPRSGDLSVYWYQQSLDQGLQFLIQYYNGEERAKGNILERFSAQQFPDLHSELNLSSLELGDSALYFCASSGYNEQFFGPGTRLTVL.

The genes are TRBV30 and TRBJ1-2, with TRBD1 matching over 7 bases. Germline V CDR1 and CDR2: GTSNPN, SVGIG (reference sequence). This CDR3 comprises 12 residues. Trimming at V came to 4 bases and at J to 3 bases, leaving 2 bases not matched to a gene. The CDR3 reads CAWKDRDYGYTF. As DNA, the CDR3 is TGTGCCTGGAAAGACAGGGACTATGGCTACACCTTC.

This clone was counted once. The chain recombines TRBV28 with TRBJ2-7; D could derive from TRBD1 or TRBD2 (5 bases each). The V and J ends lost 6 bases and 0 bases respectively, with 21 bases between them. The CDR3 is made up of 17 amino acids. The germline V gene has CDR1 MDHEN and CDR2 SYDVKM. This CDR3 is CASRLTFRDGSSYEQYF. The CDR3 DNA reads TGTGCCAGCAGACTTACATTCCGGGACGGAAGCTCCTACGAGCAGTACTTC.

As to this clone: This sample includes further DNA sequences coding for the same CDR3. This chain joins TRBV5-1 and TRBJ1-5; 8 bases line up with TRBD1. CDR3 size: 15 residues. Germline V gene sequence: CDR1 SGHRS, CDR2 YFSETQ. The V segment lost 4 bases and the J segment 0 bases; nucleotides outside the gene matches: 3. The CDR3: CASSLGQDSNQPQHF. The CDR3 DNA reads TGCGCCAGCAGCCTGGGACAGGATAGCAATCAGCCCCAGCATTTT.

With respect to this clone: One end of the junction fails to match germline, which may point to a read error. This rearrangement joins TRBV6-1 to TRBJ2-5; D ambiguous. Germline CDR1 and CDR2: MNHNS and SASEGT. This CDR3 is 13 amino acids long. CDR3 nucleotides: TGTGCCGGCAGTGAAAATGAGCAAGAGACCCAGTACTTC. Translated, it gives CAGSENEQETQYF.

The chain recombines TRBV19 with TRBJ2-7; the D gene is possibly TRBD2 (6 bases). V dropped 3 bases and J dropped 0 bases, with 12 bases sitting between them. Per the germline V gene, CDR1 is LNHDA and CDR2 is SQIVND (reference sequence). The CDR3 covers 15 residues. CDR3 in DNA: TGTGCCAGTAGTATTGTAGCGGCGAGCTCCTACGAGCAGTACTTC. This encodes CASSIVAASSYEQYF.

With regard to this clone: Additional DNA sequences in this sample encode the identical CDR3. V usage is TRBV7-9 and J usage is TRBJ2-7; D is ambiguous. This CDR3 region has 13 residues. V lost 1 base and J 2 bases, leaving 6 bases between the germline ends. The germline V gene has CDR1 SEHNR and CDR2 FQNEAQ (reference sequence). The CDR3 reads CASSLVSTYEQYF. In DNA, the CDR3 is TGTGCCAGCAGCTTAGTATCTACCTACGAGCAGTACTTC.

The chain couples TRBV27 to TRBJ1-1; D is possibly TRBD1 (5 bases). The CDR3 covers 14 residues. V was pared by 5 bases and J by 0 bases, with 10 bases between. In germline, CDR1 is MNHEY, CDR2 SMNVEV (reference sequence). Here the CDR3 reads CASSPGAMNTEAFF. The CDR3 DNA sequence: TGTGCCAGCAGTCCCGGGGCTATGAACACTGAAGCTTTCTTT.

This chain links TRBV2 with TRBJ2-3, with a weak D call TRBD1 (6 bases). Germline V gene lookup returns CDR1 SNHLY and CDR2 FYNNEI. The CDR3 covers 12 residues. V lost 6 bases and J 5 bases, leaving 9 bases between the germline ends. The CDR3 reads CASRQGEDTQYF. CDR3 DNA: TGTGCCAGCAGACAGGGTGAAGATACGCAGTATTTT.

The chain employs TRBV7-9 and TRBJ1-1; D may be TRBD1 (5 bases). The CDR3 runs 17 residues. V was shortened by 0 bases and J by 0 bases, with 14 bases between the two germline ends. Germline CDR1 and CDR2: SEHNR and FQNEAQ (reference sequence). In DNA form, the CDR3 reads TGTGCCAGCAGCTTAGCTACATACGGGGGGTTGAACACTGAAGCTTTCTTT. This encodes CASSLATYGGLNTEAFF.

This clone is a singleton in its sample. Other DNA sequences in this sample translate to the same CDR3. V usage is TRBV27 and J usage is TRBJ2-7; 10 bases map to TRBD2. This CDR3 spans 14 amino acids. The trim removed 6 bases at V and 3 bases at J, leaving 5 bases unmatched. CDR1 is MNHEY, CDR2 SMNVEV, per germline (reference sequence). The CDR3 DNA follows: TGTGCCAGCAGCCTTAGCGGGAGGAGCTACGAGCAGTACTTC. This sequence encodes CASSLSGRSYEQYF.